Shown below are 20 T cell receptor beta chains from a single sample sequenced in a study of blood T cell repertoires in COVID-19. The protocol was immunoSEQ multiplex PCR, while the TCRdb copy is restricted to in-frame clones and leaves out a portion. This sample yields 55,000 to 75,000 clones, of which 65% to 85% are seen a single time; roughly a fifth belongs to the top ten. The sequencing input was peripheral blood. These receptors were obtained from a man older than 75 with active or convalescent COVID-19.

By share, this clone ranks as medium-sized. V is TRBV5-1 and J is TRBJ2-2; D is unclear. V lost 3 bases to trimming and J lost 0 bases, with 6 bases between them. The CDR3 is 14 amino acids. Germline loops: CDR1 SGHRS, CDR2 YFSETQ. The CDR3 DNA reads TGCGCCAGCAGCTACGGTGCGAACACCGGGGAGCTGTTTTTT. It encodes CASSYGANTGELFF.

In DNA, the CDR3 is TGCAGTGCTAGTATCGCCGGGGGTTTTATCACTGAAGCTTTCTTT. Protein sequence: CSASIAGGFITEAFF. V gene TRBV20-1 combines with J gene TRBJ1-1; TRBD1 might be the D (5 bases). Germline V lookup: CDR1 DFQATT, CDR2 SNEGSKA (reference sequence). Trimming stripped 3 bases from V and 4 bases from J, with 18 bases between. The CDR3 spans 15 residues.

This clone was recorded only once. V gene TRBV6-5 combines with J gene TRBJ1-1, with 7 bases that match TRBD1. With V trimmed by 7 bases and J by 0 bases, 5 bases remained unmatched. The CDR3 is 14 amino acids. Germline CDR1 and CDR2: MNHEY and SVGAGI. The CDR3, as DNA: TGTGCCAGCAAGCCGGGACAGATGAACACTGAAGCTTTCTTT. Residues: CASKPGQMNTEAFF.

This clone showed up just once. The rearrangement joins TRBV4-1 to TRBJ2-2; D might be TRBD2 (7 bases). The V end lost 4 bases, the J end lost 2 bases, and 17 bases lay between the germline ends. Per germline, CDR1 MGHRA and CDR2 YSYEKL. The CDR3 has 17 residues. CDR3: CASSPSLGGANTGELFF. DNA of the CDR3: TGCGCCAGCAGCCCCTCTTTGGGGGGGGCAAACACCGGGGAGCTGTTTTTT.

In this sample, this clone turned up a few times. V is TRBV19 and J is TRBJ2-2; 8 nucleotides match TRBD1. From germline, CDR1 is LNHDA and CDR2 SQIVND (reference sequence). Trimming cost V 9 bases and J 4 bases; bases outside gene matches: 10. CDR3 length equals 15 residues. The DNA of the CDR3 is TGTGCCAGCTCGGGACAGGTATTTGGCACCGGGGAGCTGTTTTTT. Protein product: CASSGQVFGTGELFF.

The chain carries TRBV27 and TRBJ2-3; the match to TRBD1 covers 10 bases. The CDR3 extends over 16 amino acids. The trim removed 3 bases at V and 4 bases at J, leaving 7 bases unmatched. Germline V gene data show CDR1 as MNHEY and CDR2 as SMNVEV (reference sequence). DNA for the CDR3: TGTGCCAGCAGTTTCCCCGGGACAGGGGAGGCAGATACGCAGTATTTT. Amino acids: CASSFPGTGEADTQYF.

The V gene is TRBV6-5, the J gene TRBJ1-4; possible D gene TRBD1, 5 bases. The V gene lost 10 bases and the J gene lost 8 bases, with 17 bases spanning the gap. Germline V gives CDR1 MNHEY, CDR2 SVGAGI. This CDR3 spans 13 amino acids. The CDR3 reads CATGGVGEEKLFF. The CDR3 DNA follows: TGTGCCACCGGAGGGGTCGGAGAAGAAAAACTGTTTTTT.

The V call is TRBV7-8, the J call TRBJ2-1; 10 nucleotides line up with TRBD2. The V gene's germline CDR1 is SGHVS and CDR2 FQNEAQ. The CDR3 length is 14 residues. The V gene end was trimmed by 1 base and the J gene end by 6 bases; junction bases not matched to a gene: 0. CDR3 in DNA: TGTGCCAGCAGCTTAGGGACTAGCGGCAATGAGCAGTTCTTC. Protein sequence: CASSLGTSGNEQFF.

This sequence joins TRBV5-1 and TRBJ1-2; TRBD1 might be the D (6 bases). V lost 4 bases and J lost 2, with 9 bases in between. Looked up from germline, CDR1 is SGHRS and CDR2 is YFSETQ. This CDR3 has 13 amino acids. In DNA form, the CDR3 reads TGCGCCAGCAGCCCGGGACACAACTATGGCTACACCTTC. As protein: CASSPGHNYGYTF.

The V call is TRBV2, the J call TRBJ2-7; 10 nucleotides align to TRBD2. This CDR3 has 16 residues. Germline values: CDR1 SNHLY, CDR2 FYNNEI. V shed 6 bases, J shed 1 base, and the junction held 9 bases outside the gene matches. CDR3 coding DNA: TGTGCCAGCAGACGGGTAGCGGGGGGTGAATCCTACGAGCAGTACTTC. Amino acids: CASRRVAGGESYEQYF.

This clone was counted between two and nine times. Other DNA sequences in this sample translate to the same CDR3. CDR3 protein: CASSLWLAGGETQYF. The CDR3, as DNA: TGTGCCAGCAGCTTATGGTTGGCAGGGGGCGAGACCCAGTACTTC. The chain links TRBV7-2 to TRBJ2-5; 8 nucleotides agree with TRBD1. V shed 2 bases and J 5 bases; nucleotides not matched to a gene: 7. This CDR3 region has 15 residues. From germline, CDR1 is SGHTA and CDR2 FQGNSA.

The rearrangement joins TRBV9 to TRBJ2-1; 10 nucleotides align to TRBD2. Germline V gene data show CDR1 as SGDLS and CDR2 as YYNGEE. With V trimmed by 0 bases and J by 6 bases, 6 bases remained unmatched. This CDR3 has 16 amino acids. Written as DNA, the CDR3 is TGTGCCAGCAGCGTAGATCCTAGCGGGAGAGGCAATGAGCAGTTCTTC. Protein: CASSVDPSGRGNEQFF. The whole variable domain, remainder taken from reference TRBV9 and TRBJ2-1, is DSGVTQTPKHLITATGQRVTLRCSPRSGDLSVYWYQQSLDQGLQFLIQYYNGEERAKGNILERFSAQQFPDLHSELNLSSLELGDSALYFCASSVDPSGRGNEQFFGPGTRLTVL.

The genes are TRBV7-2 and TRBJ1-6, with TRBD1 matching 8 bases. The junction had 6 bases not matched to a gene; V was cut back by 4 bases and J by 10 bases. Germline V gives CDR1 SGHTA, CDR2 FQGNSA. The CDR3 is 14 amino acids. The CDR3 nucleotides are TGTGCCAGCAGCTGGACAGGGAGCGAATCACCCCTCCACTTT. It translates to CASSWTGSESPLHF.

The CDR3 loop reads CASSKGRQSTRETQYF. The CDR3 DNA sequence: TGTGCCAGCAGCAAAGGAAGACAGAGTACCCGAGAGACCCAGTACTTC. V gene TRBV21-1 combines with J gene TRBJ2-5; the DNA was not compared with TRBD1, the D call given in the table. TRBV21-1 is recorded as a pseudogene. This CDR3 contains 16 residues.

The rearrangement links TRBV2 to TRBJ2-7; no definite D call. V was shortened by 6 bases and J by 1 base, with 10 bases between the two germline ends. The CDR3 consists of 13 residues. Germline V gives CDR1 SNHLY, CDR2 FYNNEI. The DNA for the CDR3 is TGTGCCAGCAGAGATTGGCATTCCTACGAGCAGTACTTC. Protein: CASRDWHSYEQYF. Combining the CDR3 with reference TRBV2 and TRBJ2-7 gives the whole variable domain EPEVTQTPSHQVTQMGQEVILRCVPISNHLYFYWYRQILGQKVEFLVSFYNNEISEKSEIFDDQFSVERPDGSNFTLKIRSTKLEDSAMYFCASRDWHSYEQYFGPGTRLTVT.

This clone was observed at least ten times. V and J are TRBV15 and TRBJ2-7, with a weak D call TRBD2 (5 bases). The CDR3 has 14 residues. CDR1 and CDR2 (germline): LNHNV, YYDKDF (reference sequence). V was cut by 1 base and J by 4 bases, with 11 bases left in between. The CDR3 region is CATSRARGNYEQYF. For the CDR3, the DNA is TGTGCCACCAGCAGAGCTAGAGGGAATTACGAGCAGTACTTC. The whole variable domain, remainder taken from reference TRBV15 and TRBJ2-7, is DAMVIQNPRYQVTQFGKPVTLSCSQTLNHNVMYWYQQKSSQAPKLLFHYYDKDFNNEADTPDNFQSRRPNTSFCFLDIRSPGLGDTAMYLCATSRARGNYEQYFGPGTRLTVT.

Here the CDR3 DNA reads TGTGCCAGCAGCGCGAGACAGGGCTCGGGGCTCGAGCAGTACTTC. Its translation: CASSARQGSGLEQYF. J is TRBJ2-7 and V is TRBV9; 7 bases align to TRBD1. This CDR3 is built from 15 residues. Germline V CDR1 and CDR2: SGDLS, YYNGEE. J was trimmed by 6 bases and V by 3 bases; bases with no gene match: 12.

DNA of the CDR3: TGTGCCAGCAGTTTAAAGGGAGGGGCACTAACCCACGAGCAGTACTTC. The encoded protein is CASSLKGGALTHEQYF. The chain couples TRBV27 to TRBJ2-7, with 7 bases that match TRBD2. This CDR3 contains 16 residues. The V gene end was trimmed by 2 bases and the J gene end by 5 bases; junction bases not matched to a gene: 12. Germline V CDR1 and CDR2: MNHEY, SMNVEV (reference sequence).

The V and J genes are TRBV7-2 and TRBJ2-5; D unresolved. CDR3 length: 14 residues. V was clipped by 2 bases and J by 4 bases, with 11 bases between them. Germline V gene sequence: CDR1 SGHTA, CDR2 FQGNSA. This CDR3 is CASSLSRSRETQYF. The CDR3 nucleotides read TGTGCCAGCAGCTTAAGTCGTAGTAGAGAGACCCAGTACTTC.

This clone has just a few counts. The chain joins TRBV3-1 (or the pseudogene TRBV3-2) to TRBJ1-1, with TRBD1 identical over 7 bases. The germline V gene has CDR1 LGHDT and CDR2 YNNKEL (reference sequence). The CDR3 is 14 amino acids. Trimming removed 5 bases from V and 1 base from J; junction bases left unmatched: 4. The CDR3: CASSYRGRNTEAFF. CDR3 nucleotide sequence: TGTGCCAGCAGCTACAGGGGAAGGAACACTGAAGCTTTCTTT.